These 6 T cell receptor beta chains originate from one sample sequenced in a study of blood T cell repertoires in COVID-19. TCRdb keeps only in-frame clones here, not all; method: immunoSEQ multiplex PCR. The sample lists around 270,000 clones; around nine tenths were seen once. Input material: peripheral blood. The receptors shown here come from a man aged 40-49 years who had recovered from COVID-19.

CDR3 sequence reads: CAWRLGQGATGWTPLHF. As DNA, the CDR3 is TGTGCCTGGAGATTGGGACAGGGGGCGACGGGTTGGACACCCCTCCACTTT. The chain combines TRBV30 with TRBJ1-6, with TRBD1 identical over 12 bases. The CDR3 sequence is 17 residues long. Germline trimming cut 3 bases from V and 11 bases from J; bases unmatched to any gene: 14. Germline assignment: CDR1 GTSNPN and CDR2 SVGIG (reference sequence).

This chain links TRBV2 with TRBJ1-1, with 7 bases identical to TRBD1. The V gene end was trimmed by 9 bases and the J gene end by 7 bases; junction bases not matched to a gene: 17. Per germline, CDR1 SNHLY and CDR2 FYNNEI. The CDR3 has 15 amino acids. In nucleotides, the CDR3 is TGTGCCAGACATGGAGGGGGCGAGTTGTTAAATGAAGCTTTCTTT. Translated, it gives CARHGGGELLNEAFF.

The gene calls are TRBV4-1 and TRBJ1-5, with 7 bases matching TRBD1. The ends lost 1 base at V and 1 base at J; junction bases unmatched: 4. The germline CDR1 and CDR2 sequences are MGHRA and YSYEKL. The CDR3 covers 16 residues. CDR3 sequence (DNA): TGCGCCAGCAGCCAAGGTGGAGGGGGCAGCAATCAGCCCCAGCATTTT. This gives the protein CASSQGGGGSNQPQHF.

V gene TRBV19 combines with J gene TRBJ1-6, with 7 positions matching TRBD1. Germline assignment: CDR1 LNHDA and CDR2 SQIVND (reference sequence). V dropped 6 bases and J dropped 11; count of bases not matched to a gene: 10. There are 14 residues in the CDR3. The CDR3 bases are TGTGCCAGTAGGGAAGACAGGGCCTCTCCACCCCTCCACTTT. The encoded protein is CASREDRASPPLHF.

This chain links TRBV27 with TRBJ1-1, with TRBD1 matching over 8 bases. The trim removed 5 bases at V and 11 bases at J, leaving 7 bases unmatched. The CDR3 totals 12 residues. Germline assignment: CDR1 MNHEY and CDR2 SMNVEV (reference sequence). As DNA, the CDR3 is TGTGCCAGCAGTCCCTCGGACAGGGTTGCTTTCTTT. Protein: CASSPSDRVAFF.

The chain recombines TRBV9 with TRBJ2-1; 7 bases are shared with TRBD2. The CDR3 covers 16 residues. V lost 3 bases, J lost 9 bases, and 15 bases stayed unmatched. The germline gives CDR1 SGDLS, CDR2 YYNGEE. CDR3 in DNA: TGTGCCAGCAGCGCTTATGCCGGGACTATTACCCCTGAGCAGTTCTTC. Protein product: CASSAYAGTITPEQFF.